This T cell receptor beta chain comes out of a study of cytomegalovirus exposure and HLA in healthy donors. Study outcomes and limitations: Likely technical artifact: a cluster of highly shared sequence variants.

With respect to this clone: Its specificity is not known.

Trimming took 8 bases from V and 6 from J, leaving 10 bases between them. The germline V gene has CDR1 GTSNPN and CDR2 SVGIG (reference sequence). This CDR3 has 10 amino acids. Primers for the PCR totalled 60 Vbeta and 13 Jbeta. Method: immunoSEQ multiplex PCR; TCRdb's copy keeps in-frame clones and lacks some. The sample yields under 200,000 clones, 82% seen once. The sequence was collected from a woman aged 18-30 years in good health and CMV-seronegative. Sequencing used PBMCs. V is TRBV30 and J is TRBJ2-5, with D perhaps assigned TRBD1 or TRBD2 (5 bases each). The CDR3 sequence is CAGTGKTQYF. In nucleotides, the CDR3 is TGTGCCGGGACCGGGAAGACCCAGTACTTC.